This T cell receptor beta chain was retrieved from a study of cytomegalovirus exposure and HLA in healthy donors. Notes on the study in general: HLA alleles showed associations with 16,951 TCR beta sequences in a later analysis, at a 0.05 false discovery rate. Earlier analysis yielded a pattern in which most TCR beta V segments were productive about 87% or about 30% of the time. 150 or so TCR beta chains were listed as cytomegalovirus-associated.

The CDR3 spans 16 residues. The germline V gene encodes CDR1 SGHVS and CDR2 FQNEAQ. V gave up 5 bases and J gave up 2 bases, with 17 bases separating them. A multiplex PCR was run with 60 Vbeta primers and 13 Jbeta primers. Profiled with immunoSEQ multiplex PCR; TCRdb holds only in-frame clones, not every one. The table records approximately 190,000 clones, around 82% of them present only once. Notes on this clone: Its antigen is unknown.

Sequenced sample: PBMCs. The V and J genes are TRBV7-8 and TRBJ2-3; the D gene is possibly TRBD2 (7 bases). The TCR comes from a woman aged 25 to 39 in good health and CMV-seropositive. The CDR3 nucleotides read TGTGCCAGCAGCCATTCTAGGGGGACTACCACAGATACGCAGTATTTT. This encodes CASSHSRGTTTDTQYF.